The clone carrying this TCR beta chain was detected a few times. Its antigen is currently unknown. The CDR3 sequence is 14 residues long. Trimming cost V 3 bases and J 7 bases, with 13 bases left between them. CDR1 and CDR2 (germline): SGHAT, FQNNGV. The sample comes from a study of T cells after yellow fever vaccination. Findings of the study overall: Contamination by abundant bulk-population clonotypes could be present in FACS-sorted repertoires. Most clones from primary vaccination were detected again post-booster (roughly 96% CD4, roughly 91% CD8).

Production of TCR cDNA was by 5'RACE template switching, which also added a universal primer site and UMIs. A single record per CDR3 protein comes from TCRdb applying MiXCR to the 5' RACE reads. The table shows a few hundred thousand distinct CDR3 sequences, with approximately 6% occurring only once. This chain joins TRBV11-2 and TRBJ2-1; D is unresolved. The sample consisted of PBMCs, taken 5 days after the yellow fever booster vaccination. The sequence derives from a man aged 25-45 years who received the YFV17D yellow fever vaccine. The CDR3 reads CASSFPLSRNEQFF. The DNA for the CDR3 is TGTGCCAGCAGCTTCCCCCTAAGCCGTAATGAGCAGTTCTTC.